The next 23 T cell receptor beta chains were all read from a single sample in a study of blood T cells in healthy people across ages. Through a sample-barcoded 5' primer and a J-beta primer mix, a second PCR was run for about 6 to 11 cycles. TCRdb independently ran MiXCR on the 5' RACE reads; one entry per CDR3 protein. The sample holds approximately 880,000 distinct CDR3 sequences, under 50% seen once. Sequencing was done on a sample of blood. The receptor set was obtained from a man under 40 in good health.

V gene TRBV9 combines with J gene TRBJ1-5; D may be TRBD1 (5 bases). The CDR3 totals 16 residues. Germline loops: CDR1 SGDLS, CDR2 YYNGEE. Trimming removed 0 bases from V and 9 bases from J, with 19 bases in between. The DNA for the CDR3 is TGTGCCAGCAGCGTAGAGGCAGGGAATCTGCCTTCGCCCCAGCATTTT. Translated, it gives CASSVEAGNLPSPQHF.

On this clonotype: An end of the junction differs from the germline gene, which may be a read error. The chain is built from TRBV5-6 and TRBJ2-7; a weak D match, TRBD1 (6 bases). TRBJ2-5 matches the DNA end more closely, so the J call is doubtful. Looked up from germline, CDR1 is SGHDT and CDR2 is YYEEEE. This CDR3 has 14 residues. CDR3 bases: TGTGCCACCAGCCTAGGGACAAGCAGGGAGACCCAGTACTTC. Residues: CATSLGTSRETQYF.

The CDR3 is CASTRMNTEAFF. CDR3 DNA: TGTGCCAGCACCAGGATGAACACTGAAGCTTTCTTT. The genes are TRBV12-3 or TRBV12-4 and TRBJ1-1; no clear D. This CDR3 spans 12 amino acids. The germline V and J ends were trimmed by 7 bases and 0 bases, with 6 bases remaining between them.

J is TRBJ2-2 and V is TRBV10-3, with D maybe TRBD1 (6 bases). Germline CDR1 is ENHRY and CDR2 is SYGVKD. V dropped 6 bases and J dropped 0 bases, with 11 bases sitting between them. The CDR3 sequence is 15 residues long. The CDR3 sequence: CAISLTGTNTGELFF. Written as DNA, the CDR3 is TGTGCCATCAGCCTGACAGGCACGAACACCGGGGAGCTGTTTTTT.

The rearrangement links TRBV5-1 to TRBJ2-7, with 10 bases matching TRBD2. V trimming: 4 bases; J trimming: 0 bases; junction bases outside the gene matches: 7. CDR1 SGHRS and CDR2 YFSETQ come from the germline V gene. The CDR3 totals 16 residues. The CDR3 DNA sequence: TGCGCCAGCAGCCCCGCTAGCGGGGGAGCCTCCTACGAGCAGTACTTC. Its protein product is CASSPASGGASYEQYF. The variable domain in full, with the rest retrieved from reference TRBV5-1 and TRBJ2-7, is KAGVTQTPRYLIKTRGQQVTLSCSPISGHRSVSWYQQTPGQGLQFLFEYFSETQRNKGNFPGRFSGRQFSNSRSEMNVSTLELGDSALYLCASSPASGGASYEQYFGPGTRLTVT.

V and J are TRBV20-1 and TRBJ2-1; D may be TRBD2 (6 bases). CDR3 length equals 12 residues. Trimming stripped 0 bases from V and 9 bases from J, with 9 bases between. The germline V gene encodes CDR1 DFQATT and CDR2 SNEGSKA (reference sequence). CDR3 nucleotides: TGCAGTGCTAGAGATCTCGGGGGTGAGCAGTTCTTC. It is translated as CSARDLGGEQFF.

V gene TRBV2 combines with J gene TRBJ2-7, with 7 bases aligning to TRBD1. CDR1 is SNHLY, CDR2 FYNNEI, per germline. The junction had 5 bases not matched to a gene; V was cut back by 3 bases and J by 3 bases. The CDR3 loop spans 14 amino acids. In DNA, the CDR3 is TGTGCCAGCAGTGAGGGACAGCTCTACTACGAGCAGTACTTC. It codes for CASSEGQLYYEQYF.

This rearrangement joins TRBV9 to TRBJ2-3; D not certain. Trimming left V 1 base short and J 1 base short, with 10 bases between. The CDR3 sequence is 15 residues long. CDR1 is SGDLS, CDR2 YYNGEE, per germline. The CDR3 nucleotides read TGTGCCAGCAGCGTATTAGGAACTGGCACAGATACGCAGTATTTT. Translated: CASSVLGTGTDTQYF.

The genes are TRBV4-3 and TRBJ2-7; weak D call: TRBD1 (6 bases). The CDR3 consists of 15 residues. V lost 0 bases to trimming and J lost 6 bases, with 15 bases between them. CDR1 is LGHNA, CDR2 YSLEER, per germline. CDR3 DNA sequence: TGCGCCAGCAGCCAAGATTGGACAGCTTTCTGCGAGCAGTACTTC. Residues: CASSQDWTAFCEQYF.

The rearrangement uses TRBV29-1 and TRBJ1-1; D is unclear. V was pared by 7 bases and J by 2 bases, with 14 bases between. CDR1 is SQVTM, CDR2 ANQGSEA, per germline. The CDR3 consists of 13 residues. The CDR3, as DNA: TGCAGCGCCCCCTTGCGAGACAACACTGAAGCTTTCTTT. Translating it yields CSAPLRDNTEAFF.

J is TRBJ1-1 and V is TRBV9, with unresolved D. Germline assignment: CDR1 SGDLS and CDR2 YYNGEE. The V end lost 0 bases, the J end lost 6 bases, and 12 bases lay between the germline ends. This CDR3 is 14 amino acids long. In DNA, the CDR3 is TGTGCCAGCAGCGTAGTTTCAGAGTCGGCTGAAGCTTTCTTT. Amino acids: CASSVVSESAEAFF. Variable domain in full (rest from reference TRBV9 and TRBJ1-1): DSGVTQTPKHLITATGQRVTLRCSPRSGDLSVYWYQQSLDQGLQFLIQYYNGEERAKGNILERFSAQQFPDLHSELNLSSLELGDSALYFCASSVVSESAEAFFGQGTRLTVV.

This clonotype was observed a single time. The chain couples TRBV6-1 to TRBJ1-1; 11 bases agree with TRBD1. CDR1 and CDR2 (germline): MNHNS, SASEGT. This CDR3 contains 14 residues. The ends lost 8 bases at V and 5 bases at J; junction bases unmatched: 7. CDR3 in amino acids: CASGTGGGGTEAFF. In DNA, the CDR3 is TGTGCCAGCGGGACAGGGGGAGGGGGAACTGAAGCTTTCTTT.

This chain joins TRBV6-6 and TRBJ2-5, with D uncertain. The J call may be in error: the DNA end matches TRBJ2-7 better. There are 15 residues in the CDR3. CDR1 MNHNY and CDR2 SVGAGI come from the germline V gene (reference sequence). The CDR3 sequence is CASSYRDGSSSEQYF. The DNA for the CDR3 is TGTGCCAGCAGTTATAGAGACGGGTCGTCGAGCGAGCAGTACTTC.

The V gene is TRBV11-3, the J gene TRBJ2-1; D is perhaps TRBD1 (6 bases). The CDR3 extends over 11 amino acids. Germline CDR1 and CDR2: SGHNT and YENEEA. The V end lost 6 bases, the J end lost 13 bases, and 13 bases lay between the germline ends. For the CDR3, the DNA is TGTGCCAGCAGTTACGGACAGATTCAGTTCTTC. This gives the protein CASSYGQIQFF.

The sample holds a few counts of this clonotype. This rearrangement joins TRBV19 to TRBJ2-5; 11 nucleotides agree with TRBD2. Losses at the gene ends were 3 bases for V and 2 bases for J; bases not matched to a gene: 5. Germline V gives CDR1 LNHDA, CDR2 SQIVND (reference sequence). This CDR3 is built from 16 residues. In nucleotides, the CDR3 is TGTGCCAGTAGTATTAGACTAGCGGGGAATCAAGAGACCCAGTACTTC. It translates to CASSIRLAGNQETQYF.

This clonotype was found a few times. The chain employs TRBV28 and TRBJ1-2; D not certain. Trimming took off 4 bases at V and 2 bases at J, with 8 bases between the two ends. The CDR3 sequence is 13 residues long. Germline values: CDR1 MDHEN, CDR2 SYDVKM. The CDR3: CASSSTENYGYTF. For the CDR3, the DNA is TGTGCCAGCAGTTCGACTGAGAACTATGGCTACACCTTC.

This chain joins TRBV27 and TRBJ2-1; 12 bases match TRBD1. The CDR3 extends over 17 amino acids. The J segment lost 0 bases and the V segment lost 5 bases, leaving 5 bases of the junction unmatched. The V gene's germline CDR1 is MNHEY and CDR2 SMNVEV (reference sequence). The CDR3 here is CASSTRGQGASYNEQFF. As DNA, the CDR3 is TGTGCCAGCAGTACACGGGGACAGGGGGCCTCCTACAATGAGCAGTTCTTC.

This clonotype was seen a single time. V and J are TRBV5-6 and TRBJ1-5, with 10 bases fitting TRBD1. V lost 3 bases, J lost 6 bases, and 3 bases stayed unmatched. This CDR3 region has 14 residues. Germline V gene sequence: CDR1 SGHDT, CDR2 YYEEEE. The CDR3 is CASSWGQGTQPQHF. In DNA, the CDR3 is TGTGCCAGCAGCTGGGGACAGGGGACTCAGCCCCAGCATTTT.

This chain connects TRBV18 to TRBJ2-5; D gene unclear. This CDR3 region has 14 residues. V lost 0 bases to trimming and J lost 1 base, with 6 bases between them. Germline V lookup: CDR1 KGHSH, CDR2 LQKENI. The CDR3: CASSPPVSQETQYF. CDR3 nucleotide sequence: TGTGCCAGCTCACCACCGGTTTCCCAAGAGACCCAGTACTTC.

CDR3 in DNA: TGTGCCAGCAGCCAAGATCGGGACAGGGCTGAAGCTTTCTTT. Encoded protein: CASSQDRDRAEAFF. The chain is built from TRBV3-1 and TRBJ1-1; 9 bases fit TRBD1. CDR3 length equals 14 residues. The V segment lost 0 bases and the J segment 6 bases; nucleotides outside the gene matches: 2. Per germline, CDR1 LGHDT and CDR2 YNNKEL (reference sequence).

The chain joins TRBV20-1 to TRBJ1-5, with a weak D call TRBD1 (6 bases). Trimming cost V 0 bases and J 4 bases, with 10 bases left between them. The germline gives CDR1 DFQATT, CDR2 SNEGSKA (reference sequence). This CDR3 comprises 14 residues. The CDR3 nucleotides read TGCAGTGCTAGAGAGAACAGGGTAAATCAGCCCCAGCATTTT. Translation: CSARENRVNQPQHF.

The V and J genes are TRBV6-2 or TRBV6-3 and TRBJ2-7, with 11 nucleotides matching TRBD1. This CDR3 has 14 residues. Germline V gene sequence: CDR1 MNHEY, CDR2 SVGEGT. V was pared by 2 bases and J by 5 bases, with 2 bases of the junction left unmatched. In DNA, the CDR3 is TGTGCCAGCAGTTACCTGGACAGGGGGCACGAGCAGTACTTC. Its translation: CASSYLDRGHEQYF.

The V call is TRBV7-9, the J call TRBJ1-4; D remains ambiguous. The V and J ends lost 5 bases and 5 bases respectively, with 18 bases between them. The CDR3 is 16 amino acids. Germline V gene sequence: CDR1 SEHNR, CDR2 FQNEAQ (reference sequence). This chain's CDR3 is CASSPEIAVVNEKLFF. The DNA of the CDR3 is TGTGCCAGCAGCCCAGAGATTGCGGTGGTAAATGAAAAACTGTTTTTT.